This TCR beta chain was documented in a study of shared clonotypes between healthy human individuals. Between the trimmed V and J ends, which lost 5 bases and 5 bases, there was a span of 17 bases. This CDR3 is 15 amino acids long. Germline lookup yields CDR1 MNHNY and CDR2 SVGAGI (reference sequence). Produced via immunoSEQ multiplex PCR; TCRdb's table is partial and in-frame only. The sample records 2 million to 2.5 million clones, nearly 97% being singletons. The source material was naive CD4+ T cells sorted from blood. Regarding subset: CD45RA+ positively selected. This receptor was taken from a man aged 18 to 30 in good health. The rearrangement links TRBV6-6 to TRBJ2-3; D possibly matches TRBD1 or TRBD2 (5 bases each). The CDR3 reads CASSDRDPRIDTQYF. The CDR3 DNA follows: TGTGCCAGCAGTGACCGGGACCCCCGTATAGATACGCAGTATTTT.